Listed below are T cell receptor beta chains from one sample, sequenced in a study of T cells in Graves' hyperthyroidism and ophthalmopathy. Via MiXCR, TCRdb re-called the multiplex PCR reads, giving one row per CDR3 protein. The table records a few hundred thousand distinct CDR3 sequences, around a quarter of them present only once. Sequenced material: blood. Receptors originate from a man in his fifties with Graves' hyperthyroidism. Both conserved end residues are part of each CDR3. D genes are given only for firm matches. Not all rows give a size; the values are once, few, many and, for expanded clones, a class.

size: few
J: TRBJ2-1
D: TRBD1
length: 16
V: TRBV28
CDR3: CASSNTGQAICNEQFF
DNA: TGTGCCAGCAGTAATACGGGACAGGCGATTTGCAATGAGCAGTTCTTC

size: many
J: TRBJ2-1
D: NA
length: 16
V: TRBV5-1
CDR3: CASSLRQSSSYNEQFF
DNA: TGCGCCAGCAGCCTTCGACAGAGTAGCTCCTACAATGAGCAGTTCTTC

size: NA
J: TRBJ2-7
D: TRBD1
length: 14
V: TRBV5-8
CDR3: CASSQDRGDHEQYF
DNA: TGTGCCAGCAGCCAGGACAGGGGCGACCACGAGCAGTACTTC

size: NA
J: TRBJ1-2
D: NA
length: 13
V: TRBV20-1
CDR3: CSALPGQGDGYTF
DNA: TGCAGTGCCCTCCCGGGGCAGGGCGATGGCTACACCTTC

size: many
J: TRBJ2-5
D: TRBD1
length: 12
V: TRBV3-1
CDR3: CASSQKPGTVYF
DNA: TGTGCCAGCAGCCAGAAACCCGGGACAGTGTACTTC

size: NA
J: TRBJ2-5
D: NA
length: 14
V: TRBV24-1
CDR3: CATMNSAIQETQYF
DNA: TGTGCCACCATGAATTCCGCGATCCAAGAGACCCAGTACTTC

size: NA
J: TRBJ2-2
D: NA
length: 14
V: TRBV24-1
CDR3: CATSGLVDTGELFF
DNA: TGTGCCACCAGTGGACTAGTTGACACCGGGGAGCTGTTTTTT

size: NA
J: TRBJ1-1
D: TRBD1
length: 17
V: TRBV30
CDR3: CAWSVRKTGVVNTEAFF
DNA: TGTGCCTGGAGTGTACGGAAGACAGGGGTGGTGAACACTGAAGCTTTCTTT

size: once
J: TRBJ1-5
D: NA
length: 16
V: TRBV3-1
CDR3: CAGSQVDVNSNQPQHF
DNA: TGTGCCGGCAGCCAAGTTGACGTAAATAGCAATCAGCCCCAGCATTTT

size: many
J: TRBJ2-5
D: NA
length: 11
V: TRBV11-3
CDR3: CASRSYGLQYF
DNA: TGTGCCAGCAGATCATACGGGCTCCAGTACTTC

size: few
J: TRBJ2-2
D: TRBD1
length: 16
V: TRBV2
CDR3: CASSDTGGRDTGELFF
DNA: TGTGCCAGCAGTGACACAGGGGGAAGGGACACCGGGGAGCTGTTTTTT

size: NA
J: TRBJ2-3
D: NA
length: 14
V: TRBV6-1
CDR3: CASKVDRSTDTQYF
DNA: TGTGCCAGCAAAGTGGATCGGAGCACAGATACGCAGTATTTT

size: NA
J: TRBJ2-5
D: NA
length: 14
V: TRBV19
CDR3: CASSIGGEKETQYF
DNA: TGTGCCAGTAGTATTGGGGGAGAGAAAGAGACCCAGTACTTC

size: few
J: TRBJ1-1
D: TRBD1
length: 13
V: TRBV5-1
CDR3: CASSLQGFSEAFF
DNA: TGCGCCAGCAGCTTACAGGGGTTTTCTGAAGCTTTCTTT

size: many
J: TRBJ2-7
D: TRBD2
length: 14
V: TRBV2
CDR3: CASSPPGLDYEQYF
DNA: TGTGCCAGCAGCCCCCCGGGACTAGACTACGAGCAGTACTTC

size: NA
J: TRBJ2-1
D: TRBD2
length: 14
V: TRBV6-1
CDR3: CASSGLAGAHEQFF
DNA: TGTGCCAGCAGTGGACTAGCGGGAGCGCATGAGCAGTTCTTC

size: many
J: TRBJ2-1
D: TRBD2
length: 14
V: TRBV2
CDR3: CASSGTSRYYEQFF
DNA: TGTGCCAGCAGTGGGACTAGTCGATACTATGAGCAGTTCTTC

size: NA
J: TRBJ2-7
D: NA
length: 14
V: TRBV7-2
CDR3: CASSLGIGYYEQYF
DNA: TGCGCCAGCAGCTTGGGGATAGGATATTACGAGCAGTACTTC

size: NA
J: TRBJ2-5
D: TRBD1
length: 14
V: TRBV20-1
CDR3: CSAYSGTGEETQYF
DNA: TGCAGTGCTTACTCCGGGACAGGGGAAGAGACCCAGTACTTC

size: many
J: TRBJ1-1
D: TRBD1
length: 14
V: TRBV28
CDR3: CASSRQGWITEAFF
DNA: TGTGCCAGCAGCCGACAGGGATGGATCACTGAAGCTTTCTTT

size: many
J: TRBJ2-1
D: TRBD1
length: 15
V: TRBV7-3
CDR3: CASSLTGQGNNEQFF
DNA: TGTGCCAGCAGCTTAACAGGACAGGGTAACAATGAGCAGTTCTTC

size: many
J: TRBJ2-7
D: NA
length: 15
V: TRBV11-3
CDR3: CASSLRNSWDYEQYF
DNA: TGTGCCAGCAGCTTACGAAACTCTTGGGACTACGAGCAGTACTTC

size: NA
J: TRBJ2-5
D: NA
length: 15
V: TRBV4-1
CDR3: CASSQVGVGSETQYF
DNA: TGCGCCAGCAGCCAAGTTGGAGTAGGGAGTGAGACCCAGTACTTC

size: NA
J: TRBJ2-1
D: TRBD1
length: 12
V: TRBV10-2
CDR3: CASKQGWDEQFF
DNA: TGCGCCAGCAAACAGGGGTGGGATGAGCAGTTCTTC

size: few
J: TRBJ1-2
D: NA
length: 15
V: TRBV25-1
CDR3: CASSEYAGVNYGYTF
DNA: TGTGCCAGCAGTGAATATGCAGGGGTTAACTATGGCTACACCTTC

size: NA
J: TRBJ2-3
D: NA
length: 13
V: TRBV7-3
CDR3: CASSLSYADTQYF
DNA: TGTGCCAGCAGCCTCTCATACGCAGATACGCAGTATTTT

size: few
J: TRBJ1-5
D: NA
length: 12
V: TRBV11-3
CDR3: CASPRLDQPQHF
DNA: TGTGCCAGCCCCCGCCTTGATCAGCCCCAGCATTTT

size: many
J: TRBJ2-7
D: TRBD1
length: 13
V: TRBV6-2/TRBV6-3
CDR3: CASTGDRTYEQYF
DNA: TGTGCCAGCACCGGGGACAGAACCTACGAGCAGTACTTC